This T cell receptor (beta chain) derives from a study of shared clonotypes between healthy human individuals. Study summary: CD4 naive cells filled three plates per donor, CD4 memory three, CD8 naive two and CD8 memory one. Study conclusions and caveats: Among donors, the sharing of clonotypes was expected to be influenced by sequencing depth.

Every donor was a Caucasian adult from Nashville, Tennessee. In regard to this clone: The antigen remains undetermined.

Germline loops: CDR1 SEHNR, CDR2 FQNEAQ (reference sequence). This CDR3 is 14 amino acids long. J lost 3 bases, V lost 3 bases, and 5 bases had no gene match. Assay runs were performed at deep level. Repertoires were generated with immunoSEQ multiplex PCR, while TCRdb's copy carries only in-frame clones and drops some. The data show hundreds of thousands of clones, with less than 96% seen just once and under 0.06% held by the top ten. Material: naive CD4+ T cells sorted from blood. This sample's subset: CD45RA+ positively selected. This chain joins TRBV7-9 and TRBJ2-7; TRBD2 matches 7 bases. This clonotype was obtained from a woman in her 30s in good health. As DNA, the CDR3 is TGTGCCAGCAGCTTTGCGGGGGACTTCTACGAGCAGTACTTC. Protein: CASSFAGDFYEQYF.